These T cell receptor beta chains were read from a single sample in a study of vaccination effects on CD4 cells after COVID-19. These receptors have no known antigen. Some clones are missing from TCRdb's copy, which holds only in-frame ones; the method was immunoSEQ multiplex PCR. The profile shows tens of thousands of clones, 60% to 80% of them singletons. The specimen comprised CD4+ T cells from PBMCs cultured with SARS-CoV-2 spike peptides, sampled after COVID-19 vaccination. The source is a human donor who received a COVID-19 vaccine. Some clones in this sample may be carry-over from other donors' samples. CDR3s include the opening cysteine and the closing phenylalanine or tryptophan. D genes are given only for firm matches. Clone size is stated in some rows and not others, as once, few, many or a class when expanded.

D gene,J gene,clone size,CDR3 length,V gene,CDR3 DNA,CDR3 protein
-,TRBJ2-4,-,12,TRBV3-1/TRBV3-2,TGTGCCAGCAGCCGGAGCGGAAACATTCAGTACTTC,CASSRSGNIQYF
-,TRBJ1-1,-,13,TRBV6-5,TGTGCCAGCACGATTGGGGGGAGTACTGAAGCTTTCTTT,CASTIGGSTEAFF
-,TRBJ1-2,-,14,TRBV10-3,TGTGCCATCAGTTACGGAACGAGTAACTATGGCTACACCTTC,CAISYGTSNYGYTF
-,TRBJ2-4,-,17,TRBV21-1,TGTGCCAGCAGCGCGGGACGGACAGCCTTAGCCAAAAACATTCAGTACTTC,CASSAGRTALAKNIQYF
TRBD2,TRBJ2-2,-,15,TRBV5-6,TGTGCCAGCAGCCCGGGACTAGCAACGACCGGGGAGCTGTTTTTT,CASSPGLATTGELFF
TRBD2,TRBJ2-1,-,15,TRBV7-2,TGTGCCAGCAGCTTAACTAGCGGGGGAGTGGGTGAGCAGTTCTTC,CASSLTSGGVGEQFF
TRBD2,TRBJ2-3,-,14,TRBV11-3,TGTGCCAGCAGCCCGGGGGGGCGGGCAGATACGCAGTATTTT,CASSPGGRADTQYF
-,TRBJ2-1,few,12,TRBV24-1,TGTGCCACCAGTGATTTAGGCGATGAGCAGTTCTTC,CATSDLGDEQFF
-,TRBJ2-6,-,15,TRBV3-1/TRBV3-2,TGTGCCAGCAGCCAAGAAATTGACAGCTCAACCGTCCTGACTTTC,CASSQEIDSSTVLTF
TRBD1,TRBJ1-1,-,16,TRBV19,TGTGCCAGTAGTCCAGGGACAGGGTACACGAACACTGAAGCTTTCTTT,CASSPGTGYTNTEAFF